This T cell receptor (beta chain) was obtained from a study of T cell changes during pregnancy in multiple sclerosis. V was shortened by 4 bases and J by 8 bases, with 11 bases between the two germline ends. Germline V lookup: CDR1 SEHNR, CDR2 FQNEAQ (reference sequence). This CDR3 has 13 residues. The method was immunoSEQ multiplex PCR; TCRdb's version includes in-frame clones alone and lacks a portion of them. The repertoire holds some 19,000 clones, with 88% as singletons. The receptor was derived from a female donor in good health, enrolled as a control in a pregnancy study. The input for sequencing was CD8+ T cells from peripheral blood mononuclear cells, taken after pregnancy. The genes are TRBV7-9 and TRBJ1-4; D gene ambiguous. Here the CDR3 DNA reads TGTGCCAGCAGCTCTCCGGGTGGGGAAAAACTGTTTTTT. It specifies CASSSPGGEKLFF.